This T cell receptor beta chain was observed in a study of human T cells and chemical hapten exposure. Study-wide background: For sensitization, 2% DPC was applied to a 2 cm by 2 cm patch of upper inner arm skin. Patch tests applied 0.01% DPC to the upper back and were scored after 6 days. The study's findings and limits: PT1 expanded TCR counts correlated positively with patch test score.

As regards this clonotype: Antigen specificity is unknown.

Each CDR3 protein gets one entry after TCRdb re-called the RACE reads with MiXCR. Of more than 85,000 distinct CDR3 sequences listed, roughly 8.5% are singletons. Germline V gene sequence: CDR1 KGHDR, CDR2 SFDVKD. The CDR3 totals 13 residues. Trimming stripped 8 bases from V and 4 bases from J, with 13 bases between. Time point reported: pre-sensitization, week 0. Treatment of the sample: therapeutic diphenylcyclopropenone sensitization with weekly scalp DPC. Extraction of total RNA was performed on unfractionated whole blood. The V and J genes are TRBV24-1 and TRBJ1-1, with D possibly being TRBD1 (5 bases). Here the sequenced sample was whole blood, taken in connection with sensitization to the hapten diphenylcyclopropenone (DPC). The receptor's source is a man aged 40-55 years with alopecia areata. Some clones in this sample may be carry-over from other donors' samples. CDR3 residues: CATKSREATEAFF. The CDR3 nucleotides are TGTGCCACCAAATCCAGGGAGGCCACTGAAGCTTTCTTT.